This entry lists 29 T cell receptor beta chains sequenced from one sample in a study of blood T cell repertoires in COVID-19. The method was immunoSEQ multiplex PCR; TCRdb's version includes in-frame clones alone and lacks a portion of them. Altogether fewer than 400,000 clones are present, around 92% being singletons, with the ten largest covering 1.7%. What was sequenced was PBMCs or T cells enriched from blood (not recorded which). Receptors were obtained from a woman aged 25 to 39 who had recovered from COVID-19.

The chain recombines TRBV6-5 with TRBJ1-2; 10 nucleotides line up with TRBD1. V shed 7 bases and J 4 bases; nucleotides not matched to a gene: 6. Per the germline V gene, CDR1 is MNHEY and CDR2 is SVGAGI. The CDR3 has 14 amino acids. The CDR3 reads CASNRDRGGYGYTF. CDR3 bases: TGTGCCAGCAACCGGGACAGGGGAGGCTATGGCTACACCTTC.

The V gene is TRBV7-6, the J gene TRBJ1-2; maybe TRBD1 (6 bases). Germline V gene sequence: CDR1 SGHVS, CDR2 FNYEAQ. This CDR3 spans 18 amino acids. Trimming left V 3 bases short and J 2 bases short, with 22 bases between. The CDR3 nucleotides read TGTGCCAGCAGCTTGGGAGAGGGTAGGCAGGGGAAAAACTATGGCTACACCTTC. It yields the protein CASSLGEGRQGKNYGYTF.

A single count supports this clone. The CDR3 protein is CASSYSGTGGSEQFF. The DNA of the CDR3 is TGTGCCAGCAGTTACTCAGGGACAGGGGGCAGTGAGCAGTTCTTC. The J gene is TRBJ2-1, the V gene TRBV6-5, with 12 bases matching TRBD1. Trimming removed 0 bases from V and 9 bases from J; junction bases left unmatched: 3. CDR3 size: 15 residues. Looked up from germline, CDR1 is MNHEY and CDR2 is SVGAGI.

The rearrangement joins TRBV7-2 to TRBJ2-3, with 7 bases lining up with TRBD1. J lost 3 bases, V lost 5 bases, and 14 bases had no gene match. CDR1 is SGHTA, CDR2 FQGNSA, per germline. The CDR3 spans 17 residues. CDR3 amino acids: CASSVKNRGRRTDTQYF. CDR3 DNA: TGTGCCAGCAGCGTGAAGAACAGGGGACGGAGGACAGATACGCAGTATTTT.

This chain joins TRBV9 and TRBJ2-3, with 8 bases matching TRBD1. CDR3 length: 16 amino acids. Trimming removed 3 bases from V and 0 bases from J; junction bases left unmatched: 6. Per germline, CDR1 SGDLS and CDR2 YYNGEE. The CDR3 here is CASSDGTGTSTDTQYF. The DNA for the CDR3 is TGTGCCAGCAGCGACGGGACAGGTACTAGCACAGATACGCAGTATTTT.

The chain carries TRBV7-6 and TRBJ2-5, with 8 nucleotides matching TRBD2. Germline values: CDR1 SGHVS, CDR2 FNYEAQ. The V and J ends lost 2 bases and 3 bases, in that order; junction bases with no gene match: 5. The CDR3 sequence is 15 residues long. CDR3 amino acids: CASSLNSGEKETQYF. CDR3 bases: TGTGCCAGCAGCTTAAATAGCGGGGAAAAAGAGACCCAGTACTTC.

This rearrangement joins TRBV11-2 to TRBJ1-1, with 8 nucleotides matching TRBD1. CDR1 is SGHAT and CDR2 is FQNNGV in the germline V gene. The CDR3 has 15 residues. The trim removed 5 bases at V and 2 bases at J, leaving 7 bases unmatched. The CDR3 region has the DNA TGTGCCAGCAGCCCAGGGACAGGCCCAAACACTGAAGCTTTCTTT. Translated: CASSPGTGPNTEAFF.

The sample holds a few counts of this clone. V usage is TRBV5-1 and J usage is TRBJ2-5; TRBD2 agrees at 13 bases. This CDR3 is built from 14 residues. With 5 bases clipped from V and 5 bases from J, the junction kept 3 bases outside the gene matches. Germline loops: CDR1 SGHRS, CDR2 YFSETQ. The CDR3 sequence: CASRRTSGSETQYF. The CDR3 nucleotides read TGCGCCAGCAGGCGGACTAGCGGGAGCGAGACCCAGTACTTC.

The rearrangement links TRBV5-1 to TRBJ2-3; D possibly corresponds to TRBD2 (6 bases). The V gene's germline CDR1 is SGHRS and CDR2 YFSETQ. There are 15 residues in the CDR3. The germline V and J ends were trimmed by 0 bases and 2 bases, with 10 bases remaining between them. The CDR3 DNA reads as TGCGCCAGCAGCTTGGGAGGGACTGACACAGATACGCAGTATTTT. This sequence encodes CASSLGGTDTDTQYF.

This chain joins TRBV19 and TRBJ1-5, with a tentative D call TRBD1 (5 bases). The CDR3 covers 14 residues. V was pared by 4 bases and J by 13 bases, with 20 bases between. CDR1 is LNHDA and CDR2 is SQIVND in the germline V gene (reference sequence). CDR3 nucleotide sequence: TGTGCCAGTAGTACGATGGCAGGGCAGACCCCACAGCATTTT. Amino acids: CASSTMAGQTPQHF.

The chain couples TRBV14 to TRBJ1-1, with 10 bases identical to TRBD1. Germline CDR1 SGHDN, CDR2 FVKESK. The length of the CDR3 is 13 residues. V lost 6 bases, J lost 3 bases, and 1 base stayed unmatched. CDR3 residues: CASRGQGYTEAFF. The CDR3, as DNA: TGTGCCAGCAGGGGACAGGGGTACACTGAAGCTTTCTTT.

This chain links TRBV11-2 with TRBJ2-7; 10 positions match TRBD1. CDR3 length: 17 residues. V lost 0 bases to trimming and J lost 6 bases; unmatched junction nucleotides: 11. Germline V gives CDR1 SGHAT, CDR2 FQNNGV. CDR3 in DNA: TGTGCCAGCAGCTTAGACTTGGGGACAGGGGTGTTCTCCGAGCAGTACTTC. This translates into CASSLDLGTGVFSEQYF.

This chain uses TRBV11-3 with TRBJ2-1, with 13 bases that match TRBD2. Germline lookup yields CDR1 SGHNT and CDR2 YENEEA. The CDR3 consists of 16 residues. V was clipped by 2 bases and J by 7 bases; unmatched bases: 5. CDR3 loop: CASSLTGTSGNNEQFF. The CDR3 DNA follows: TGTGCCAGCAGCTTAACCGGGACTAGCGGGAATAATGAGCAGTTCTTC. Drawing the rest from reference TRBV11-3 and TRBJ2-1, the complete variable domain is EAGVVQSPRYKIIEKKQPVAFWCNPISGHNTLYWYLQNLGQGPELLIRYENEEAVDDSQLPKDRFSAERLKGVDSTLKIQPAELGDSAVYLCASSLTGTSGNNEQFFGPGTRLTVL.

This sequence joins TRBV5-1 and TRBJ1-1; weak D call: TRBD1 (6 bases). The germline V gene encodes CDR1 SGHRS and CDR2 YFSETQ. The CDR3 is 13 amino acids. Trimming removed 2 bases at V and 7 bases at J, with 12 bases between. The CDR3, as DNA: TGCGCCAGCAGCTTTGGACAGAATTTTGAAGCTTTCTTT. Its translation is CASSFGQNFEAFF. The whole variable domain, filled in from reference TRBV5-1 and TRBJ1-1, reads KAGVTQTPRYLIKTRGQQVTLSCSPISGHRSVSWYQQTPGQGLQFLFEYFSETQRNKGNFPGRFSGRQFSNSRSEMNVSTLELGDSALYLCASSFGQNFEAFFGQGTRLTVV.

The V gene is TRBV5-1, the J gene TRBJ2-5; no firm D call. Germline CDR1 reads SGHRS; CDR2 reads YFSETQ. The CDR3 has 13 amino acids. The germline V and J ends were trimmed by 2 bases and 5 bases, with 10 bases remaining between them. The chain's CDR3 is CASSFGDTETQYF. CDR3 in DNA: TGCGCCAGCAGCTTTGGTGACACTGAGACCCAGTACTTC.

The V and J genes are TRBV18 and TRBJ2-1; 12 positions match TRBD2. Germline V lookup: CDR1 KGHSH, CDR2 LQKENI. The CDR3 is 17 amino acids. J was trimmed by 4 bases and V by 0 bases; bases with no gene match: 4. For the CDR3, the DNA is TGTGCCAGCTCACCACCCGAGGGACTAGCGGGTTACAATGAGCAGTTCTTC. Amino acid sequence: CASSPPEGLAGYNEQFF.

This chain uses TRBV6-1 with TRBJ1-2; D gene unclear. The V gene lost 3 bases and the J gene lost 8 bases, with 10 bases spanning the gap. This CDR3 has 12 residues. Germline V CDR1 and CDR2: MNHNS, SASEGT. As DNA, the CDR3 is TGTGCCAGCAGTGAGCTCTTTGGCGGCTACACCTTC. This codes for CASSELFGGYTF.

J is TRBJ2-3 and V is TRBV20-1, with D unclear. Germline V lookup: CDR1 DFQATT, CDR2 SNEGSKA (reference sequence). Trimming removed 5 bases at V and 9 bases at J, with 12 bases between. CDR3 length equals 11 residues. The CDR3 region is CSAAPPQTQYF. The CDR3, as DNA: TGCAGTGCTGCTCCCCCCCAGACGCAGTATTTT.

This rearrangement joins TRBV12-5 to TRBJ2-1; 8 bases map to TRBD1. There are 14 residues in the CDR3. CDR1 is LGHNT and CDR2 is FRNRAP in the germline V gene. J gave up 8 bases and V 1 base, and 4 bases lay outside the gene matches. The CDR3 spells CASGLETGVYEQFF. Written as DNA, the CDR3 is TGTGCTAGTGGTTTGGAGACAGGGGTTTATGAGCAGTTCTTC.

This clone was found once. This chain connects TRBV11-1 to TRBJ2-5; D is uncertain. The germline V gene has CDR1 SGHAT and CDR2 FQDESV (reference sequence). The CDR3 has 13 residues. V was cut by 0 bases and J by 5 bases, with 7 bases left in between. CDR3 in DNA: TGTGCCAGCAGCTTAGCTAGTTATGAGACCCAGTACTTC. Protein product: CASSLASYETQYF.

This chain uses TRBV28 with TRBJ2-7, with 7 nucleotides matching TRBD1. The V and J ends lost 5 bases and 4 bases, in that order; junction bases with no gene match: 14. The CDR3 has 16 amino acids. The germline V gene encodes CDR1 MDHEN and CDR2 SYDVKM. The CDR3 DNA reads as TGTGCCAGCAGTCTTAGAAGGGGAGACAGGGAATACGAGCAGTACTTC. Translated, it gives CASSLRRGDREYEQYF.

The chain links TRBV5-6 to TRBJ2-3; D gene ambiguous. The CDR3 extends over 12 amino acids. Germline CDR1 reads SGHDT; CDR2 reads YYEEEE. V lost 4 bases, J lost 0 bases, and 3 bases lay in between. CDR3 DNA: TGTGCCAGCAGCCAAAGCACAGATACGCAGTATTTT. Translating it yields CASSQSTDTQYF.

The V gene is TRBV5-1, the J gene TRBJ2-3, with TRBD2 identical over 8 bases. In germline, CDR1 is SGHRS, CDR2 YFSETQ. CDR3 length: 17 amino acids. V was clipped by 4 bases and J by 1 base; unmatched bases: 11. Here the CDR3 DNA reads TGCGCCAGCAGCCTGACCTCGGGGACTAGGGGCACAGATACGCAGTATTTT. Translation: CASSLTSGTRGTDTQYF.

The J gene is TRBJ2-7, the V gene TRBV7-2, with D possibly TRBD2 on 7 matching bases. V was trimmed by 3 bases and J by 4 bases, leaving 13 bases between them. The CDR3 consists of 14 residues. Germline values: CDR1 SGHTA, CDR2 FQGNSA. CDR3 protein: CASSFWGGPYEQYF. DNA of the CDR3: TGTGCCAGCAGCTTCTGGGGGGGGCCGTACGAGCAGTACTTC.

The chain has TRBV18 and TRBJ2-7; 13 bases are a match to TRBD2. Germline CDR1 reads KGHSH; CDR2 reads LQKENI. CDR3 size: 17 residues. Germline trimming cut 6 bases from V and 0 bases from J; bases unmatched to any gene: 8. This CDR3 is CASSGLAGTKSSYEQYF. The CDR3 coding sequence is TGTGCCAGCTCGGGACTAGCGGGAACTAAGAGCTCCTACGAGCAGTACTTC.

This CDR3 reads CASSPKGGGEQFF. Written as DNA, the CDR3 is TGTGCCAGCAGTCCTAAAGGGGGAGGGGAGCAGTTCTTC. The chain employs TRBV9 and TRBJ2-1; D is perhaps TRBD2 (7 bases). The CDR3 has 13 residues. V was trimmed by 5 bases and J by 10 bases, leaving 16 bases between them. In germline, CDR1 is SGDLS, CDR2 YYNGEE.

V is TRBV7-8 and J is TRBJ2-3, with TRBD1 identical over 9 bases. With 5 bases clipped from V and 10 bases from J, the junction kept 4 bases outside the gene matches. The V gene's germline CDR1 is SGHVS and CDR2 FQNEAQ. The CDR3 length is 12 residues. As DNA, the CDR3 is TGTGCCAGCAGCCCCCGACAGGGGGCGCAGTATTTT. Translating gives CASSPRQGAQYF.

This chain uses TRBV12-5 with TRBJ2-7, with 8 bases that match TRBD1. Germline V lookup: CDR1 LGHNT, CDR2 FRNRAP. The length of the CDR3 is 14 residues. V was pared by 5 bases and J by 5 bases, with 8 bases of the junction left unmatched. CDR3 DNA sequence: TGTGCTAGTGGTCCAGGACAGGGTGAAAACGAGCAGTACTTC. This sequence encodes CASGPGQGENEQYF.

The V call is TRBV30, the J call TRBJ1-2; D is ambiguous. Trimming took off 2 bases at V and 7 bases at J, with 8 bases between the two ends. The CDR3 consists of 11 residues. Germline assignment: CDR1 GTSNPN and CDR2 SVGIG (reference sequence). CDR3 residues: CAWSPLRGYTF. CDR3 nucleotide sequence: TGTGCCTGGAGTCCTCTTCGTGGCTACACCTTC.